Listed below are T cell receptor beta chains from one sample, sequenced in a study of blood T cells in healthy people across ages. Via MiXCR, TCRdb re-called the 5' RACE reads, giving one row per CDR3 protein. The top ten clones hold 25% to 35% of a sample with about 670,000 distinct CDR3 sequences, over 40% of them seen once. The material sequenced was blood. The origin of the receptors is an elderly man in good health. Each CDR3 is given with its conserved first and last residue. D genes are given only for firm matches. Clone size, where shown, is once, few, many, or a class for clones that have expanded.

CDR3nt | CDR3aa | len | d_gene | abundance | j_gene | v_gene
TGTGCCACCAGCTTAGGAGGCCCTTCAGATACGCAGTATTTT | CATSLGGPSDTQYF | 14 | NA | NA | TRBJ2-3 | TRBV11-2
TGCAGCGGGGGGATAGCGGGGACCTACAATGAGCAGTTCTTC | CSGGIAGTYNEQFF | 14 | TRBD2 | NA | TRBJ2-1 | TRBV29-1
TGCAGTGCTAGAGATGTGTCGCGGGGGGGCCAGTCTCCCGAGCAGTACTTC | CSARDVSRGGQSPEQYF | 17 | TRBD2 | NA | TRBJ2-7 | TRBV20-1
TGTGCCAGCAGCTTAGGGTGGGGGCTTAATGAAAAACTGTTTTTT | CASSLGWGLNEKLFF | 15 | NA | NA | TRBJ1-4 | TRBV7-2
TGTGCCAGCAGTTACGGACCGGACTATGGCTACACCTTC | CASSYGPDYGYTF | 13 | NA | NA | TRBJ1-2 | TRBV6-2/TRBV6-3
TGTGCCACCAGCAGAGCAGGGGCTCTAAATCAGCCCCAGCATTTT | CATSRAGALNQPQHF | 15 | NA | NA | TRBJ1-5 | TRBV15
TGTGCCAGCATTCTCGGACTAGCGGGCGGGACCCAGTACTTC | CASILGLAGGTQYF | 14 | TRBD2 | many | TRBJ2-5 | TRBV28
TGTGCCAGCAGCCTACACCAGAGCTCCTACGAGCAGTACTTC | CASSLHQSSYEQYF | 14 | NA | few | TRBJ2-7 | TRBV14
TGTGCCAGCTCAGCAGCAAACGAGCAGTACTTC | CASSAANEQYF | 11 | NA | NA | TRBJ2-7 | TRBV18
TGTGCCACCAGTCCAGGCTCGGGACAGCCCTACGAGCAGTACTTC | CATSPGSGQPYEQYF | 15 | TRBD1 | few | TRBJ2-7 | TRBV24-1
TGTGCCAGCTCAACGGCTGGGGGGGCAGGTGACACTGAAGCTTTCTTT | CASSTAGGAGDTEAFF | 16 | NA | NA | TRBJ1-1 | TRBV18
TGCAGTGCTAGAGATGTAGGACTAGCGGGGGTGAGGGCCTACGAGCAGTACTTC | CSARDVGLAGVRAYEQYF | 18 | TRBD2 | NA | TRBJ2-7 | TRBV20-1
TGTGCCAGCCCCCCCCCAGGGGGAGATAATTCACCCCTCCACTTT | CASPPPGGDNSPLHF | 15 | TRBD1 | NA | TRBJ1-6 | TRBV6-5
TGCAGTGCCAAGGACAGGGGACGTACCTACGAGCAGTACTTC | CSAKDRGRTYEQYF | 14 | TRBD1 | NA | TRBJ2-7 | TRBV20-1
TGTGCCAGCAGGGAGGCCGGGGTAAACACTGAAGCTTTCTTT | CASREAGVNTEAFF | 14 | NA | NA | TRBJ1-1 | TRBV7-2
TGTGTCATCAGTGGGACAGAATTAACCTACAATGAGCAGTTCTTC | CVISGTELTYNEQFF | 15 | TRBD1 | NA | TRBJ2-1 | TRBV10-3
TGTGCCAGCAGCTCCAGACAGGGGGCAGGGGAGACCCAGTACTTC | CASSSRQGAGETQYF | 15 | TRBD1 | NA | TRBJ2-5 | TRBV11-3
TGTGCCAGCAGTCCATACGGGGGCGCGGGAGAGACCCAGTACTTC | CASSPYGGAGETQYF | 15 | NA | NA | TRBJ2-5 | TRBV7-9
TGTGCCAGCAGCTTAAACCGGGACAGGGGCGGCGAGCAGTACTTC | CASSLNRDRGGEQYF | 15 | TRBD1 | few | TRBJ2-7 | TRBV7-2
TGTGCCAGTCGACCTTGGGAGTTCACAGATACGCAGTATTTT | CASRPWEFTDTQYF | 14 | NA | once | TRBJ2-3 | TRBV5-6
TGTGCCAGCAGCTCGGGCCAAATCTACGAGCAGTACTTC | CASSSGQIYEQYF | 13 | NA | many | TRBJ2-7 | TRBV13
TGCAGCGCATTTTGGGGAGGTACGCAGTATTTT | CSAFWGGTQYF | 11 | NA | few | TRBJ2-3 | TRBV29-1
TGTGCCACCAGCACTCGCAGAGCCCTGAACACTGAAGCTTTCTTT | CATSTRRALNTEAFF | 15 | NA | NA | TRBJ1-1 | TRBV15
TGCAGCGTGGTAACAGGGTCGAGCTCCTACAATGAGCAGTTCTTC | CSVVTGSSSYNEQFF | 15 | NA | NA | TRBJ2-1 | TRBV29-1
TGTGCCAGCAGTTCCAAGACCGCCTTTACCTACGAGCAGTACTTC | CASSSKTAFTYEQYF | 15 | NA | few | TRBJ2-7 | TRBV12-3/TRBV12-4
TGCGCCAGCAGCTTGGACAGTACCGAAGAGACCCAGTACTTC | CASSLDSTEETQYF | 14 | NA | NA | TRBJ2-5 | TRBV5-1
TGTGCCAGCAGCCAAGATTCTGGGGCTTTTTATGGCTACACCTTC | CASSQDSGAFYGYTF | 15 | NA | NA | TRBJ1-2 | TRBV4-2
TGTGCCAGCAGCTTAAGCTTGGTTAGACACGAGCAGTACTTC | CASSLSLVRHEQYF | 14 | NA | NA | TRBJ2-7 | TRBV5-6
TGCAGTGCTGACGTCGGGGATACGCAGTATTTT | CSADVGDTQYF | 11 | NA | NA | TRBJ2-3 | TRBV20-1
TGTGCCAGCAGCTTAGAGGGACGAGCGGGAGAGCAGTACTTC | CASSLEGRAGEQYF | 14 | TRBD2 | NA | TRBJ2-5 | TRBV7-2
TGCAGCGTTGTAAGGGGGTGGACCGGGGAGCTGTTTTTT | CSVVRGWTGELFF | 13 | NA | NA | TRBJ2-2 | TRBV29-1
TGTGCCAGCAGCTACCAACCGGGACAGGTTAACTCTGGGGCCAACGTCCTGACTTTC | CASSYQPGQVNSGANVLTF | 19 | TRBD1 | few | TRBJ2-6 | TRBV9
TGTGCCAGCAGCCTAGGACTAGCGGGAAACAATGAGCAGTTCTTC | CASSLGLAGNNEQFF | 15 | TRBD2 | NA | TRBJ2-1 | TRBV11-3
TGTGCCAGCAGCTTTAATCCTAAACTCGGATGGACTGAAGCTTTCTTT | CASSFNPKLGWTEAFF | 16 | NA | NA | TRBJ1-1 | TRBV11-2
TGTGCCAGCAGCTTAGCAGCAGGGACAGACAACGAGCAGTACTTC | CASSLAAGTDNEQYF | 15 | TRBD1 | NA | TRBJ2-7 | TRBV7-6
TGTGCCAGCAGTGAGGGACAGGGGGGGACAGATACGCAGTATTTT | CASSEGQGGTDTQYF | 15 | TRBD1 | NA | TRBJ2-3 | TRBV25-1
TGTGCCAGCATTTTCGGAGGCCGGGGGGGAGATACGCAGTATTTT | CASIFGGRGGDTQYF | 15 | TRBD2 | NA | TRBJ2-3 | TRBV2
TGTGCCAGCAGCCAAGTAGGGTTCGATGAGCAGTTCTTC | CASSQVGFDEQFF | 13 | NA | NA | TRBJ2-1 | TRBV3-1
TGCAGTGCTCGGGCTGGAGTCGAGCAGTACTTC | CSARAGVEQYF | 11 | NA | NA | TRBJ2-7 | TRBV20-1
TGTGCCTGGAGTGTAGCGGGAGGGACCCAAGATACGCAGTATTTT | CAWSVAGGTQDTQYF | 15 | TRBD2 | NA | TRBJ2-3 | TRBV30
TGTGCCAGCAGCCAAGAACGGATCGGGGGGGCCTTCGGGAGCACAGATACGCAGTATTTT | CASSQERIGGAFGSTDTQYF | 20 | TRBD2 | few | TRBJ2-3 | TRBV3-1
TGCGCCAGCGGCCCCGTTGCGAGTCGGCATGAGCAGTTCTTC | CASGPVASRHEQFF | 14 | NA | NA | TRBJ2-1 | TRBV5-1
TGTGCCAGCAGCCTCCATTACCCAGACAGGGCCTTGGGAAACACCATATATTTT | CASSLHYPDRALGNTIYF | 18 | TRBD1 | NA | TRBJ1-3 | TRBV7-6
TGTGCCTGGAGTGTAGGGGATGGGTCAGGCTCACCCCTCCACTTT | CAWSVGDGSGSPLHF | 15 | NA | few | TRBJ1-6 | TRBV30
TGCAGCGGAAACAGGGGCGCAGGGAATGAGCAGTTCTTC | CSGNRGAGNEQFF | 13 | TRBD1 | NA | TRBJ2-1 | TRBV29-1
TGTGCCAGCAGTGAGGGAGGGACCGCCTCACCCCTCCACTTT | CASSEGGTASPLHF | 14 | NA | few | TRBJ1-6 | TRBV2
TGTGCCAGCAGTTTGGGCAGGGGGCTTGGCTACACCTTC | CASSLGRGLGYTF | 13 | TRBD1 | NA | TRBJ1-2 | TRBV27
TGTGCCAGCAGTTTACAAAGCGTGGGGACAGATACGCAGTATTTT | CASSLQSVGTDTQYF | 15 | NA | NA | TRBJ2-3 | TRBV12-3/TRBV12-4
TGTGCCAGCAGCTCTTCACAGGGGACCAAAAACATTCAGTACTTC | CASSSSQGTKNIQYF | 15 | TRBD1 | NA | TRBJ2-4 | TRBV7-2
TGTGCCAGCTCAAGAGACAGGGGGCGCGTCGACAATGAGCAGTTCTTC | CASSRDRGRVDNEQFF | 16 | TRBD1 | NA | TRBJ2-1 | TRBV18
TGCGCCAGCAGCCAAGGGACTAGCGGGGGGGCATACAATGAGCAGTTCTTC | CASSQGTSGGAYNEQFF | 17 | TRBD2 | NA | TRBJ2-1 | TRBV4-1